This passage covers 29 T cell receptor beta chains from one sample sequenced in a study of radiotherapy plus CTLA-4 blockade in lung cancer (dated by TCRdb to 2016 to 2019). Library preparation used the immunoSEQ multiplex PCR assay. TCRdb retrieved this table from immuneACCESS and kept in-frame rearrangements only. Not all clones are present; in checked studies, unresolved V genes account for under half, and no reason is known for the remainder. The sample table shows over 50,000 clones, and less than 80% are seen once. The top ten constitute around a sixth of the sample. The material was peripheral blood, obtained from a patient treated with radiotherapy plus ipilimumab. The receptors stem from a human donor with non-small cell lung cancer who had a complete response to radiotherapy plus ipilimumab.

This clone was picked up a small number of times. This chain links TRBV28 with TRBJ2-7, with 13 positions matching TRBD2. Per germline, CDR1 MDHEN and CDR2 SYDVKM. The CDR3 loop spans 16 amino acids. Unmatched junction bases numbered 7, after V lost 6 bases and J lost 2 bases. For the CDR3, the DNA is TGTGCCAGCAGAGCAACTAGCGGGAGGGGTACCTACGAGCAGTACGTC. This codes for CASRATSGRGTYEQYV.

This clone was counted between two and nine times. J is TRBJ1-2 and V is TRBV14; D is unresolved. Germline CDR1 reads SGHDN; CDR2 reads FVKESK. V lost 4 bases, J lost 0 bases, and 6 bases lay in between. The CDR3 is made up of 13 amino acids. CDR3 region: CASSPLSNYGYTF. CDR3 bases: TGTGCCAGCAGCCCGCTATCTAACTATGGCTACACCTTC.

This clone was detected only once. The chain joins TRBV11-3 to TRBJ1-2; a weak D match, TRBD1 (6 bases). The CDR3 is 14 residues long. With 5 bases removed from V and 2 bases from J, the gap between germline ends came to 12 bases. The germline V gene encodes CDR1 SGHNT and CDR2 YENEEA. This CDR3 is CASSPGQPNYGYTF. The CDR3 DNA is TGTGCCAGCAGCCCGGGACAACCCAACTATGGCTACACCTTC.

The chain carries TRBV4-3 and TRBJ2-1, with TRBD1 as a possible D gene (6 bases). This CDR3 comprises 12 residues. Germline values: CDR1 LGHNA, CDR2 YSLEER. The V end lost 6 bases, the J end lost 7 bases, and 10 bases lay between the germline ends. This CDR3 is CASSQQGNEQFF. CDR3 in DNA: TGCGCCAGCAGTCAACAGGGTAATGAGCAGTTCTTC.

The rearrangement links TRBV7-2 to TRBJ2-7, with D maybe TRBD1 (5 bases). The germline V and J ends were trimmed by 2 bases and 6 bases, with 11 bases remaining between them. The CDR3 has 13 amino acids. CDR1 is SGHTA, CDR2 FQGNSA, per germline. The chain's CDR3 is CASSLNQGGEQYV. CDR3 coding DNA: TGTGCCAGCAGCTTAAATCAGGGCGGCGAGCAGTACGTC.

This clone turned up a few times. This chain joins TRBV9 and TRBJ1-2; TRBD1 matches at 7 bases. This CDR3 region has 15 residues. Germline V gives CDR1 SGDLS, CDR2 YYNGEE. V shed 3 bases, J shed 4 bases, and the junction held 9 bases outside the gene matches. The chain's CDR3 is CASSDRMDRSYGYTF. In DNA form, the CDR3 reads TGTGCCAGCAGCGATAGAATGGACAGGTCCTATGGCTACACCTTC.

The CDR3 reads CASSHTPGQGATYNEQFF. CDR3 nucleotides: TGCGCCAGCAGCCATACCCCGGGACAGGGGGCGACCTACAATGAGCAGTTCTTC. The J gene is TRBJ2-1, the V gene TRBV4-1; 12 nucleotides line up with TRBD1. The CDR3 runs to 18 residues. The ends lost 3 bases at V and 2 bases at J; junction bases unmatched: 8. Germline V gene data show CDR1 as MGHRA and CDR2 as YSYEKL.

The gene calls are TRBV5-8 and TRBJ1-1; the D is unclear. Between the trimmed V and J ends, which lost 1 base and 2 bases, there was a span of 6 bases. The length of the CDR3 is 13 residues. Germline CDR1 and CDR2: SGHTS and YDEGEE. CDR3 nucleotides: TGTGCCAGCAGCTTGCGGGGTAACACTGAAGCTTTCTTT. This gives the protein CASSLRGNTEAFF.

The rearrangement links TRBV2 to TRBJ2-1; tentative D call: TRBD1 (5 bases). Germline V lookup: CDR1 SNHLY, CDR2 FYNNEI. CDR3 length equals 16 residues. Trimming took 5 bases from V and 5 from J, leaving 19 bases between them. The CDR3 DNA sequence: TGTGCCAGCAGTCCACTTAGTAGGGGCCTCCACAATGAGCAGTTCTTC. Its translation is CASSPLSRGLHNEQFF.

This clone has a handful of counts. The chain employs TRBV30 and TRBJ2-7; TRBD2 matches 9 bases. Trimming cost V 0 bases and J 2 bases; bases outside gene matches: 5. Germline V gene sequence: CDR1 GTSNPN, CDR2 SVGIG (reference sequence). CDR3 size: 15 residues. The CDR3 DNA follows: TGTGCCTGGAGTGTGGGACTAGCAGCAACCTACGAGCAGTACGTC. Residues: CAWSVGLAATYEQYV.

The chain has TRBV18 and TRBJ2-5; unclear D gene. V shed 2 bases and J shed 5 bases, with 6 bases lying between them. CDR3 size: 12 residues. Germline CDR1 reads KGHSH; CDR2 reads LQKENI. This CDR3 reads CASSPWAETQYF. CDR3 nucleotides: TGTGCCAGCTCACCATGGGCGGAGACCCAGTACTTC.

The chain employs TRBV4-3 and TRBJ2-5; 8 bases align to TRBD2. Germline V gives CDR1 LGHNA, CDR2 YSLEER. V trimming: 0 bases; J trimming: 5 bases; junction bases outside the gene matches: 5. The CDR3 is made up of 15 amino acids. CDR3 coding DNA: TGCGCCAGCAGCCAAGAGGTTAGCGGGGCGGAGACCCAGTACTTC. It yields the protein CASSQEVSGAETQYF.

This clone was observed once. V gene TRBV30 combines with J gene TRBJ1-6; unclear D gene. V lost 6 bases, J lost 10 bases, and 16 bases lay in between. Germline CDR1 and CDR2: GTSNPN and SVGIG (reference sequence). This CDR3 is built from 13 residues. The CDR3 region is CACGVASGSPLHF. CDR3 DNA sequence: TGTGCCTGCGGGGTGGCTTCTGGATCACCCCTCCACTTT.

This rearrangement joins TRBV27 to TRBJ2-3; 15 nucleotides line up with TRBD2. The V segment lost 0 bases and the J segment 4 bases; nucleotides outside the gene matches: 8. In germline, CDR1 is MNHEY, CDR2 SMNVEV (reference sequence). The CDR3 contains 19 residues. This CDR3 reads CASSLSRPGTSGRSDTQYF. In DNA, the CDR3 is TGTGCCAGCAGTTTATCGAGGCCAGGGACTAGCGGGAGGTCAGATACGCAGTATTTT.

This sequence joins TRBV10-3 and TRBJ1-2; 9 bases match TRBD1. CDR1 ENHRY and CDR2 SYGVKD come from the germline V gene. V dropped 4 bases and J dropped 7; count of bases not matched to a gene: 7. This CDR3 has 14 amino acids. The CDR3 is CAISVGTGRSGYTF. Here the CDR3 DNA reads TGTGCCATCAGTGTTGGGACAGGGAGGAGTGGCTACACCTTC.

The chain has TRBV7-9 and TRBJ1-3; D remains ambiguous. V dropped 1 base and J dropped 0 bases, with 4 bases sitting between them. In germline, CDR1 is SEHNR, CDR2 FQNEAQ (reference sequence). The CDR3 covers 14 residues. DNA for the CDR3: TGTGCCAGCAGCTTAGACACCTCTGGAAACACCATATATTTT. Protein product: CASSLDTSGNTIYF.

The chain is built from TRBV7-2 and TRBJ1-4; D is unresolved. The CDR3 consists of 13 residues. V shed 0 bases and J shed 5 bases, with 4 bases lying between them. The germline gives CDR1 SGHTA, CDR2 FQGNSA. The CDR3 coding sequence is TGTGCCAGCAGCTTAGCCCTAAATGAAAAACTGTTTTTT. This sequence encodes CASSLALNEKLFF.

This rearrangement joins TRBV2 to TRBJ2-5, with 9 bases matching TRBD1. This CDR3 region has 14 residues. V was clipped by 5 bases and J by 5 bases; unmatched bases: 6. Germline V gene data show CDR1 as SNHLY and CDR2 as FYNNEI. The CDR3 nucleotides are TGTGCCAGCAGTAAACAGGGGGCGAGGGAGACCCAGTACTTC. This translates into CASSKQGARETQYF. Based on the CDR3 plus reference TRBV2 and TRBJ2-5, the full variable domain is EPEVTQTPSHQVTQMGQEVILRCVPISNHLYFYWYRQILGQKVEFLVSFYNNEISEKSEIFDDQFSVERPDGSNFTLKIRSTKLEDSAMYFCASSKQGARETQYFGPGTRLLVL.

The chain links TRBV27 to TRBJ2-6; tentative D call: TRBD1 (8 bases). Deletions cut 3 bases from V and 5 bases from J, with 14 bases between. This CDR3 is built from 16 residues. The germline V gene encodes CDR1 MNHEY and CDR2 SMNVEV (reference sequence). Here the CDR3 reads CASSLGGDRRANVLTF. The CDR3 nucleotides read TGTGCCAGCAGTTTGGGGGGGGACAGGAGGGCCAACGTCCTGACTTTC.

J is TRBJ2-1 and V is TRBV18, with 9 nucleotides matching TRBD2. The CDR3 runs 14 residues. V was pared by 7 bases and J by 6 bases, with 7 bases of the junction left unmatched. The germline CDR1 and CDR2 sequences are KGHSH and LQKENI. CDR3 nucleotides: TGTGCCAGCTTAGACGGACTAGCGACCAATGAGCAGTTCTTC. Its protein product is CASLDGLATNEQFF.

The V call is TRBV6-1, the J call TRBJ2-1; possible D gene TRBD2, 6 bases. This CDR3 has 16 residues. Trimming removed 0 bases at V and 8 bases at J, with 17 bases between. Germline CDR1 is MNHNS and CDR2 is SASEGT. CDR3 nucleotides: TGTGCCAGCAGTGAAGCTGGGGGGAAGGGCTTATATGAGCAGTTCTTC. This sequence encodes CASSEAGGKGLYEQFF.

Turning to this clone: Additional DNA sequences in this sample encode the identical CDR3. The chain employs TRBV30 and TRBJ1-2, with a possible D match to TRBD1 (6 bases). Germline loops: CDR1 GTSNPN, CDR2 SVGIG (reference sequence). V was shortened by 4 bases and J by 7 bases, with 10 bases between the two germline ends. The CDR3 covers 11 residues. Here the CDR3 DNA reads TGTGCCTGGACCAGGGGTGGTGGCTACACCTTC. As protein: CAWTRGGGYTF.

The J gene is TRBJ1-6, the V gene TRBV5-1; D is possibly TRBD1 (6 bases). V was cut by 0 bases and J by 5 bases, with 9 bases left in between. This CDR3 is 15 amino acids long. From germline, CDR1 is SGHRS and CDR2 YFSETQ. CDR3 sequence (DNA): TGCGCCAGCAGCTTGGACGGACAGAATAATTCACCCCTCCACTTT. Protein: CASSLDGQNNSPLHF.

The chain uses TRBV6-5 and TRBJ1-1, with TRBD1 matching over 7 bases. The CDR3 covers 13 residues. The germline CDR1 and CDR2 sequences are MNHEY and SVGAGI. With 2 bases clipped from V and 6 bases from J, the junction kept 3 bases outside the gene matches. The CDR3 loop is CASSYADRSEAFF. The DNA of the CDR3 is TGTGCCAGCAGTTACGCGGACAGGTCTGAAGCTTTCTTT.

The J gene is TRBJ1-5, the V gene TRBV12-5, with D perhaps matching TRBD1 (6 bases). Germline CDR1 is LGHNT and CDR2 is FRNRAP. V lost 1 base and J 5 bases, leaving 9 bases between the germline ends. The CDR3 spans 14 residues. The CDR3 region is CASGLGQAYQPQHF. CDR3 coding DNA: TGTGCTAGTGGTTTGGGACAGGCTTATCAGCCCCAGCATTTT. Full variable domain (outside the CDR3, taken from reference TRBV12-5 and TRBJ1-5): DARVTQTPRHKVTEMGQEVTMRCQPILGHNTVFWYRQTMMQGLELLAYFRNRAPLDDSGMPKDRFSAEMPDATLATLKIQPSEPRDSAVYFCASGLGQAYQPQHFGDGTRLSIL.

In its sample, this clone was seen a few times. V and J are TRBV5-5 and TRBJ1-2; TRBD1 aligns across 8 bases. V was pared by 5 bases and J by 6 bases, with 6 bases of the junction left unmatched. CDR1 is SGHKS, CDR2 YYEKEE, per germline (reference sequence). This CDR3 has 13 amino acids. CDR3 in DNA: TGTGCCAGCAGACCAGGGGGCGCAGATGGCTACACCTTC. Translating gives CASRPGGADGYTF.

The chain links TRBV7-2 to TRBJ1-2, with a tentative D call TRBD1 (6 bases). Germline V gives CDR1 SGHTA, CDR2 FQGNSA. V was pared by 6 bases and J by 8 bases, with 16 bases between. The CDR3 is 13 amino acids. The CDR3 DNA follows: TGTGCCAGCAGAAAACGGGGGGCGGAGGGCTACACCTTC. It specifies CASRKRGAEGYTF.

The CDR3 here is CASRAGENTGELFF. The CDR3 DNA follows: TGTGCCAGCCGGGCGGGGGAGAACACCGGGGAGCTGTTTTTT. The chain combines TRBV7-2 with TRBJ2-2; the match to TRBD2 covers 7 bases. V trimming: 8 bases; J trimming: 1 base; junction bases outside the gene matches: 4. The CDR3 runs to 14 residues. Germline CDR1 is SGHTA and CDR2 is FQGNSA.

As DNA, the CDR3 is TGTGCCAGCAGGACCGGGACTAGCGGAACCTACGAGCAGTACGTC. It codes for CASRTGTSGTYEQYV. The chain employs TRBV27 and TRBJ2-7; 11 nucleotides align to TRBD2. The CDR3 is 15 residues long. Trimming removed 6 bases from V and 2 bases from J; junction bases left unmatched: 6. CDR1 and CDR2 from the germline V gene are MNHEY and SMNVEV (reference sequence).